This T cell receptor beta chain was profiled in a study of T cells in Graves' hyperthyroidism and ophthalmopathy. There were TCR beta CDR3 regions amplified from RNA transcripts. The HTBI primer set served for first-round RT-PCR of the TCR CDR3. TCRdb reprocessed the multiplex PCR reads with MiXCR, giving one entry per CDR3 protein. This sample has a few hundred thousand distinct CDR3 sequences, with around a fifth found just once. As concerns this clonotype: Its antigen is not identified.

Points from the study as a whole: Most thyroid clonotypes that were expanded above 0.001 also turned up in blood.

Ophthalmopathy patients showed a Clinical Activity Score of at least 3, NOSPECS grade of at least 4 and duration under 3 months. Uncontrolled infection, other autoimmune disease, pregnancy or lactation disqualified patients from enrolment. Germline CDR1 LGHDT, CDR2 YNNKEL (reference sequence). The CDR3 consists of 16 residues. With V trimmed by 3 bases and J by 5 bases, 7 bases remained unmatched. Sequenced: blood. This clonotype was sampled from a woman in her 70s with Graves' ophthalmopathy. V is TRBV3-1 and J is TRBJ2-3, with 11 bases lining up with TRBD2. The CDR3 nucleotides read TGTGCCAGCAGCCATACTAGCGGGAGTGGGAGAGATACGCAGTATTTT. It specifies CASSHTSGSGRDTQYF.